This T cell receptor beta chain originates from a study of T cells in Graves' hyperthyroidism and ophthalmopathy. Trimming took off 2 bases at V and 7 bases at J, with 9 bases between the two ends. Germline CDR1 reads DFQATT; CDR2 reads SNEGSKA (reference sequence). The length of the CDR3 is 13 residues. Not enrolled were patients with uncontrolled infection, other autoimmune disease, pregnancy or lactation. The source material, RNA transcripts, was used to amplify TCR beta CDR3 regions. HTBI primers were used for first-round RT-PCR of the TCR CDR3. TCRdb passed the multiplex PCR reads through MiXCR, listing each CDR3 protein once. Of roughly 500,000 distinct CDR3 sequences in the sample, about 45% are singletons; the top ten hold under 20%.

The TCR was taken from an adult woman with Graves' disease, either hyperthyroidism or ophthalmopathy (not recorded which). The chain employs TRBV20-1 and TRBJ1-6, with D perhaps TRBD1 (5 bases). The sequenced sample consisted of peripheral blood or thyroid tissue (not recorded which). CDR3 region: CSARSGDNSPLHF. The DNA for the CDR3 is TGCAGTGCTAGATCCGGGGACAATTCACCCCTCCACTTT.